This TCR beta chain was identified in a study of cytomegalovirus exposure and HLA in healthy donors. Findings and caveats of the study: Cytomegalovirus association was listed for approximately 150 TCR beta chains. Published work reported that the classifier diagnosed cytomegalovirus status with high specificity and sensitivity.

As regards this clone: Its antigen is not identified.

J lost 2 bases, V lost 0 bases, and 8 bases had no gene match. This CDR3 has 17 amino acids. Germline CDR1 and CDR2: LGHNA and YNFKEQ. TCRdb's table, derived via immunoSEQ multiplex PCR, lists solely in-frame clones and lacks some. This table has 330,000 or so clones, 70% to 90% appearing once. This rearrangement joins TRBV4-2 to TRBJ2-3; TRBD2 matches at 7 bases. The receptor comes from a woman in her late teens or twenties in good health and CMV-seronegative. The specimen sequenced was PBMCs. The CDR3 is CASSQDPGGRATDTQYF. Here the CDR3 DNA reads TGTGCCAGCAGCCAAGATCCCGGGGGGAGGGCCACAGATACGCAGTATTTT.